Sequencing of this T cell receptor (beta chain) was carried out in a study of blood T cell repertoires in COVID-19. The length of the CDR3 is 13 residues. CDR1 is LGHDT and CDR2 is YNNKEL in the germline V gene (reference sequence). Trimming removed 5 bases from V and 4 bases from J; junction bases left unmatched: 2. Produced via immunoSEQ multiplex PCR; TCRdb's table is partial and in-frame only. The table records about 190,000 clones, around 76% of them present only once. The chain employs TRBV3-1 (or the pseudogene TRBV3-2) and TRBJ1-2; the match to TRBD1 covers 9 bases. Sequenced sample: peripheral blood. The sequence was collected from a woman aged 60-75 years with COVID-19, enrolled during active disease. CDR3 coding DNA: TGTGCCAGCAGCGCACAGGGGGCCTATGGCTACACCTTC. This translates into CASSAQGAYGYTF.